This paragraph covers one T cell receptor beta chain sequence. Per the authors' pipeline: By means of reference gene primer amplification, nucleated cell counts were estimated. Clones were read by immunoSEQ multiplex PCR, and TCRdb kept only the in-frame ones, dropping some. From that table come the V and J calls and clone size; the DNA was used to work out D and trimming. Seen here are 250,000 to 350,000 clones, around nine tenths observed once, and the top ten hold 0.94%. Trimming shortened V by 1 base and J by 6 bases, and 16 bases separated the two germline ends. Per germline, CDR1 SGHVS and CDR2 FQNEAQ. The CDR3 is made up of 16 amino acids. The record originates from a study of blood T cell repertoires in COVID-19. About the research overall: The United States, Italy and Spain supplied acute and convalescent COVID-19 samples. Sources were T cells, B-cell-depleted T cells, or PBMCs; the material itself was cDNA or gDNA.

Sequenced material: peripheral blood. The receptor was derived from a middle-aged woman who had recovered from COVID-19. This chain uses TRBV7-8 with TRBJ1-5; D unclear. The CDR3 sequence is CASSLGERALSQPQHF. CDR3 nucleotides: TGTGCCAGCAGCTTAGGTGAGAGGGCCCTGAGTCAGCCCCAGCATTTT.